The 9 T cell receptor beta chains listed next were all sequenced from one sample in a study of CD8+ T cells in alopecia areata. After isolation, RNA underwent reverse transcription to generate cDNA as the sequencing template. Clones were read by immunoSEQ multiplex PCR, and TCRdb kept only the in-frame ones, dropping some. Sampling found roughly 1,900 clones, none seen once. The specimen sequenced was lesional skin. The origin of the receptors is a C3H/HeJ mouse with alopecia areata. MHC haplotype here: H2-k.

In its sample, this clone was seen many times. Gene names and germline refer to mouse. The CDR3 loop is CAWSVRVNSDYTF. Incomplete CDR3 DNA: TGTGCCTGGAGTGTCAGGGTCAACTCC. The chain has TRBV31 and TRBJ1-2; weak D call: TRBD1 (5 bases). Sequencing ends 4 residues short of the CDR3 end; the germline J gene provides the rest. This CDR3 contains 13 residues. V lost 2 bases and J 2 bases, leaving 9 bases between the germline ends. The germline gives CDR1 GKSSPN, CDR2 SITVG.

This clone was detected ten times or more. Germline and genes: mouse. Read sequence stops 4 residues before the CDR3 end, and the germline J gene provides the missing end. J is TRBJ2-7 and V is TRBV19; 11 positions match TRBD1. Trimming took 5 bases from V and 0 from J; bases not matched to a gene: 10. CDR1 and CDR2 (germline): FNHDT, SITEND (reference sequence). This CDR3 has 17 amino acids. The CDR3 DNA, read in part, is TGTGCCAGCAGGTGGGCGGACAGGGGGCGAACCTCCTAT. Protein product: CASRWADRGRTSY. The full CDR3 reads CASRWADRGRTSYEQYF.

Many counts were recorded for this clone. Gene and germline names: mouse. The CDR3 extends 4 residues past the end of the read, so its final part is completed from the germline J gene. The genes are TRBV13-1 and TRBJ2-4, with TRBD2 matching over 10 bases. CDR1 is NSHNY, CDR2 SYGAGN, per germline. The junction had 10 bases not matched to a gene; V was cut back by 7 bases and J by 2 bases. This CDR3 has 16 amino acids. CDR3 bases read: TGTGCCAGCCTCCGGGACTGGGGTGATCATCAAAAC. It encodes CASLRDWGDHQN. The whole CDR3 sequence reads CASLRDWGDHQNTLYF.

Many counts were recorded for this clone. The gene names given are mouse names. The read falls 4 residues short of the CDR3 end, and the missing part is taken from the germline J gene. V gene TRBV13-3 combines with J gene TRBJ1-4, with D unresolved. V was shortened by 4 bases and J by 5 bases, with 6 bases between the two germline ends. Germline loops: CDR1 NNHDY, CDR2 SYVADS. CDR3 length: 12 residues. CDR3 region: CASSNRNERLFF. The sequenced CDR3 bases are TGTGCCAGCAGTAACAGAAACGAA.

This clone was picked up a small number of times. Gene names follow the mouse nomenclature. Sequencing ends 4 residues short of the CDR3 end; the germline J gene provides the rest. V usage is TRBV2 and J usage is TRBJ2-4; 9 bases align to TRBD2. Looked up from germline, CDR1 is LGHNA and CDR2 is YSYQKL. V gave up 0 bases and J gave up 1 base; unmatched junction bases: 8. CDR3 size: 18 residues. CDR3 residues: CASSQDPVTGGRQNTLYF. CDR3 DNA, as far as it was read: TGTGCCAGCAGCCAAGACCCTGTGACTGGGGGTCGTCAAAAC.

This clone has more than one count but fewer than ten. At residue 12, the translated DNA and the protein in TCRdb do not agree; the protein given here is derived from the DNA. Genes and germline come from the mouse. The observed sequence ends 3 residues before the CDR3 terminus, with the missing tail filled in from the germline J gene. The rearrangement links TRBV17 to TRBJ1-3; the match to TRBD1 covers 8 bases. Germline V gene data show CDR1 as MNHDT and CDR2 as YYDKIL. The CDR3 runs to 15 residues. The CDR3 here is CGSSNRGVSGNTLYF. The CDR3 bases that were read are TGTGGTAGCAGCAACAGGGGGGTTTCTGGAAATACG.

This clone has a count of ten or more. The genes and germline here are from mouse. The read stops 4 residues short of the end of the CDR3; the missing end is completed from the germline J gene. The chain links TRBV31 to TRBJ1-2; 9 bases map to TRBD1. This CDR3 contains 14 residues. CDR1 GKSSPN and CDR2 SITVG come from the germline V gene. V trimming: 3 bases; J trimming: 0 bases; junction bases outside the gene matches: 2. The CDR3 sequence is CAWSWDRANSDYTF. The covered CDR3 bases are TGTGCCTGGAGCTGGGACAGGGCAAACTCC. The full variable domain, completed using reference TRBV31 and TRBJ1-2, is AQTIHQWPVAEIKAVGSPLSLGCTIKGKSSPNLYWYWQATGGTLQQLFYSITVGQVESVVQLNLSASRPKDDQFILSTEKLLLSHSGFYLCAWSWDRANSDYTFGSGTRLLVI.

This clone was seen at least ten times. Gene labels here are mouse ones. The chain's CDR3 is CASSIYWGGSQNTLYF. CDR3 DNA, as far as it was read: TGTGCCAGCAGTATATACTGGGGGGGTAGTCAAAAC. The chain carries TRBV14 and TRBJ2-4; 10 positions match TRBD2. The read finishes 4 residues shy of the CDR3 end, and the germline J gene is used to complete it. The CDR3 contains 16 residues. V trimming: 4 bases; J trimming: 0 bases; junction bases outside the gene matches: 5. Germline CDR1 SGHDT, CDR2 FRDEAV.

Comment on this clone: The germline and genes are mouse ones. The read is 4 residues too short to cover the CDR3 end, so that end is filled in from the germline J gene. This chain uses TRBV13-3 with TRBJ2-1; 9 positions agree with TRBD1. In germline, CDR1 is NNHDY, CDR2 SYVADS. CDR3 length: 14 residues. Trimming cost V 5 bases and J 0 bases; bases outside gene matches: 0. Partial CDR3 DNA: TGTGCCAGCAGGGACAGGGGTAACTATGCT. Protein sequence: CASRDRGNYA. Given in full, the CDR3 is CASRDRGNYAEQFF.